This T cell receptor (beta chain) was recovered during a study of PD-1 blockade in classical Hodgkin lymphoma. CDR1 and CDR2 (germline): SGHTA, FQGNSA. Trimming removed 5 bases at V and 10 bases at J, with 14 bases between. The CDR3 has 13 amino acids. Concerning this clone itself: As yet, its antigen is unknown.

The table came from immunoSEQ multiplex PCR; TCRdb's copy has only in-frame clones and leaves some out. The sample shows roughly 140,000 clones, 78% of them seen only once. In every patient, relapse followed autologous stem cell transplantation, while exposure to brentuximab vedotin differed. Study-level results: Exclusion removed patients who began nivolumab under 1 year after ASCT. Complete responders' baseline diversity resembled that of newly diagnosed patients. Whatever underlies the repertoire differences (possibly disease activity or prior therapy) remains undefined. CD4+ TCR diversity rose significantly by C4D1, and CD8+ TCR diversity did not.

The TCR originated in a human donor with classical Hodgkin lymphoma. This sample comprised peripheral blood mononuclear cells (PBMCs), obtained before the second cycle of nivolumab. V gene TRBV7-2 combines with J gene TRBJ2-2, with D tentatively TRBD1 or TRBD2 (5 bases each). Written as DNA, the CDR3 is TGTGCCAGCAGCCTTCCGGGGACGTCGGAGCTGTTTTTT. Translating it yields CASSLPGTSELFF.